One sample yielded the 4 T cell receptor beta chains listed below, sequenced in a study of OX40 agonist ivuxolimab in advanced cancers. TCRdb's table, derived via immunoSEQ multiplex PCR, lists solely in-frame clones and lacks some. The top ten hold approximately 0.39% of the sample, which has 50,000 to 75,000 clones, 80% to 90% seen once. The sample in question was CD4+ or CD8+ T cells sorted from blood, obtained in a trial of the OX40 agonist ivuxolimab. Receptor source: an adult with an advanced solid tumor such as melanoma, head and neck, liver or kidney cancer.

The rearrangement joins TRBV23-1 to TRBJ2-1; TRBD1 aligns across 9 bases. TRBV23-1 is annotated as an ORF whose role is uncertain. This CDR3 spans 14 amino acids. With V trimmed by 11 bases and J by 0 bases, 5 bases remained unmatched. The CDR3 loop is CAGTGPFSYNEQFF. The CDR3, as DNA: TGCGCCGGGACAGGGCCTTTCTCCTACAATGAGCAGTTCTTC.

V gene TRBV19 combines with J gene TRBJ2-6, with D possibly being TRBD1 (6 bases). Per germline, CDR1 LNHDA and CDR2 SQIVND (reference sequence). The ends were cut back, 3 bases at V and 4 bases at J, with 13 bases in the middle. The CDR3 sequence is 16 residues long. DNA for the CDR3: TGTGCCAGTAGTATTTCCCAGGGGCGAGGGGCCAACGTCCTGACTTTC. Translated, it gives CASSISQGRGANVLTF.

The chain recombines TRBV7-2 with TRBJ1-4, with D tentatively TRBD1 (6 bases). The CDR3 contains 15 residues. From germline, CDR1 is SGHTA and CDR2 FQGNSA. Trimming pared 5 bases from V and 8 bases from J, leaving 18 bases between. CDR3 sequence: CASSTTGSGWEKLFF. The DNA of the CDR3 is TGTGCCAGCAGCACCACAGGGTCGGGGTGGGAAAAACTGTTTTTT.

This clone was counted a single time. The gene calls are TRBV5-1 and TRBJ2-5; the match to TRBD2 covers 9 bases. The germline V gene has CDR1 SGHRS and CDR2 YFSETQ. This CDR3 has 14 amino acids. Unmatched junction bases numbered 6, after V lost 4 bases and J lost 5 bases. CDR3 protein: CASSVGTSWETQYF. The CDR3 DNA reads TGCGCCAGCAGCGTCGGGACTAGCTGGGAGACCCAGTACTTC.